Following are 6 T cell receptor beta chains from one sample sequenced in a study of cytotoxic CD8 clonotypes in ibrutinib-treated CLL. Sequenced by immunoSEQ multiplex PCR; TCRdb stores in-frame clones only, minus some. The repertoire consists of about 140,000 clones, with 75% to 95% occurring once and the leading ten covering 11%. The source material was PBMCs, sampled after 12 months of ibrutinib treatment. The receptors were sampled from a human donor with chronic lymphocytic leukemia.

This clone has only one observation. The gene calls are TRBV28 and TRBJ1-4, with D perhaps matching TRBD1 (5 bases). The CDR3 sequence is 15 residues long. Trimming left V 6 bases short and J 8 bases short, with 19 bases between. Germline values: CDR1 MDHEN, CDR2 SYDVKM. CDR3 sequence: CASSPRTGVHEKLFF. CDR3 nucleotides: TGTGCCAGCAGCCCTCGTACGGGGGTCCACGAAAAACTGTTTTTT.

The CDR3 here is CASSRIKGPPQQTGELFF. The CDR3 coding sequence is TGTGCCAGCAGCCGTATAAAGGGCCCCCCGCAACAGACCGGGGAGCTGTTTTTT. The rearrangement links TRBV11-2 to TRBJ2-2; D unclear. Germline loops: CDR1 SGHAT, CDR2 FQNNGV. The CDR3 is made up of 18 amino acids. The V and J ends lost 5 bases and 5 bases respectively, with 24 bases between them.

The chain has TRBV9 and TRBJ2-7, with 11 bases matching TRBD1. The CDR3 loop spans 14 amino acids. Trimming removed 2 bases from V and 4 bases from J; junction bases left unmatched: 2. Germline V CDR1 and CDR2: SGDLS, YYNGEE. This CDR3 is CASSVGQGAYEQYF. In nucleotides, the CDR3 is TGTGCCAGCAGCGTCGGACAGGGGGCGTACGAGCAGTACTTC.

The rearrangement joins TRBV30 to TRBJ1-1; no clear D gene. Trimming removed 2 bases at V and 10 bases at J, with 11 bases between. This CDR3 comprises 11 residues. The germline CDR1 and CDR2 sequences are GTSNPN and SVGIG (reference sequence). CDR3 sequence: CAWSPSIGAFF. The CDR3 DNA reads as TGTGCCTGGAGTCCGAGCATAGGAGCTTTCTTT.

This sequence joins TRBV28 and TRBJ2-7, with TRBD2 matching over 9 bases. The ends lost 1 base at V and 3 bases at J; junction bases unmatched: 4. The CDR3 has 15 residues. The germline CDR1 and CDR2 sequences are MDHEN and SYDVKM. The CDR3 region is CASSLSTSGSYEQYF. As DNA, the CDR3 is TGTGCCAGCAGTTTATCGACTAGCGGTAGCTACGAGCAGTACTTC.

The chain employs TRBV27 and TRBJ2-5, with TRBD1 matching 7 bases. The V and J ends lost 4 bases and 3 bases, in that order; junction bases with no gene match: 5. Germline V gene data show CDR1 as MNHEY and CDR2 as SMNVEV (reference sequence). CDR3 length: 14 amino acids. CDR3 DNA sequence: TGTGCCAGCAGTTCCCTCGGGACAGAAGAGACCCAGTACTTC. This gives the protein CASSSLGTEETQYF.